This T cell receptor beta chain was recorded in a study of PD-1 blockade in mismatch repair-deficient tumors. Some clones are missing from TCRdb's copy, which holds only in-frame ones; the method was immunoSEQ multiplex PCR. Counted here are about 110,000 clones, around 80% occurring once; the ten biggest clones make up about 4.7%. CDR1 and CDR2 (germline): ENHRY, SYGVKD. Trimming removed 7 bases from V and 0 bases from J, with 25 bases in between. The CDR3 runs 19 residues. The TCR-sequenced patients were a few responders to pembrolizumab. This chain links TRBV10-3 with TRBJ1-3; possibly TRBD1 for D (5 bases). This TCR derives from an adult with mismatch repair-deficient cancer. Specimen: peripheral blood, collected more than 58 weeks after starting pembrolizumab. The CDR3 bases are TGTGCCATCACACAAAGGATAAAAACCGGGGGAGACTCTGGAAACACCATATATTTT. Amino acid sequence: CAITQRIKTGGDSGNTIYF.